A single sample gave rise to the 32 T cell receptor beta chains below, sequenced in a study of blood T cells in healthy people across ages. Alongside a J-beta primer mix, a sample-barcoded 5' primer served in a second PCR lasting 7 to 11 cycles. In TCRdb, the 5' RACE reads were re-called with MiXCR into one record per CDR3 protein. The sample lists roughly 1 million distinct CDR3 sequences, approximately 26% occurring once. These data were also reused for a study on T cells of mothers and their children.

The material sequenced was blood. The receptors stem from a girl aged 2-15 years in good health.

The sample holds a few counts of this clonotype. In DNA, the CDR3 is TGCAGCGTTAAGGACAGCGGCGGGGAGACCCAGTACTTC. Its translation is CSVKDSGGETQYF. The chain recombines TRBV29-1 with TRBJ2-5; D is possibly TRBD1 (6 bases). Trimming took 5 bases from V and 5 from J, leaving 15 bases between them. CDR1 is SQVTM and CDR2 is ANQGSEA in the germline V gene. This CDR3 comprises 13 residues.

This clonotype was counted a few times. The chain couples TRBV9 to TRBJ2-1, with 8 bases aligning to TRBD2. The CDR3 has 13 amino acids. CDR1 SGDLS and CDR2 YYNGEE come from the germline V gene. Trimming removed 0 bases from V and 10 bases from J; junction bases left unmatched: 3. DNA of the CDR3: TGTGCCAGCAGCGTAGGCGGGGGGCTGGAGCAGTTCTTC. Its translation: CASSVGGGLEQFF.

CDR3 residues: CASSSTHRDEQYF. CDR3 in DNA: TGTGCCAGCAGTTCCACCCACAGGGACGAGCAGTACTTC. The chain carries TRBV6-5 and TRBJ2-7; D is possibly TRBD1 (6 bases). Trimming stripped 4 bases from V and 5 bases from J, with 12 bases between. In germline, CDR1 is MNHEY, CDR2 SVGAGI. There are 13 residues in the CDR3.

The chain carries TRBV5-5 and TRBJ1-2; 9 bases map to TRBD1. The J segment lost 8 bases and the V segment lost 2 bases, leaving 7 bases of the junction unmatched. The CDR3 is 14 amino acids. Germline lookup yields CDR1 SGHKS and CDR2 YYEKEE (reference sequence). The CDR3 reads CASSLSTGGVGYTF. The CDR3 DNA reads TGTGCCAGCAGCTTATCTACAGGGGGCGTAGGCTACACCTTC.

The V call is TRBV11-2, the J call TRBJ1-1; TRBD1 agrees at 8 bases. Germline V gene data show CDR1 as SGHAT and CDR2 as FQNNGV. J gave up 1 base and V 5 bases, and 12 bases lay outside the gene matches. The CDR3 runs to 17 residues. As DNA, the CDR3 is TGTGCCAGCAGCGCAACATCAGGGGGCAGAGGGAACACTGAAGCTTTCTTT. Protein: CASSATSGGRGNTEAFF.

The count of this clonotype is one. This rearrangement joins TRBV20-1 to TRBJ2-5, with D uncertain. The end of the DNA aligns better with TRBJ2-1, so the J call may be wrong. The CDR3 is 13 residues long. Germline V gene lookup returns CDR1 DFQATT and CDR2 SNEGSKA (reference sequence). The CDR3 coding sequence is TGCAGTGCTAGAGAGTTTGGCGGCCATGAGCAGTTCTTC. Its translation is CSAREFGGHEQFF.

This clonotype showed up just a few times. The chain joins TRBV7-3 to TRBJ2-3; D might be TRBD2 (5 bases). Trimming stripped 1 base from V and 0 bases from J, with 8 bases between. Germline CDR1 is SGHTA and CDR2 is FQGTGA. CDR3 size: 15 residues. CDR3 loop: CASSLNGGSTDTQYF. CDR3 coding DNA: TGTGCCAGCAGCTTAAATGGCGGGAGCACAGATACGCAGTATTTT. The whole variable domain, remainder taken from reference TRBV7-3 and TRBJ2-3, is GAGVSQTPSNKVTEKGKYVELRCDPISGHTALYWYRQSLGQGPEFLIYFQGTGAADDSGLPNDRFFAVRPEGSVSTLKIQRTERGDSAVYLCASSLNGGSTDTQYFGPGTRLTVL.

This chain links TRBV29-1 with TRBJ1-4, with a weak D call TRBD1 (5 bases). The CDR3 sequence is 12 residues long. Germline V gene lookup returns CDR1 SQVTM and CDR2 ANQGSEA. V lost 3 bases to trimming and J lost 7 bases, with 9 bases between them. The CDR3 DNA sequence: TGCAGCGTTGACCTCGGGGGTGAAAAACTGTTTTTT. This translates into CSVDLGGEKLFF.

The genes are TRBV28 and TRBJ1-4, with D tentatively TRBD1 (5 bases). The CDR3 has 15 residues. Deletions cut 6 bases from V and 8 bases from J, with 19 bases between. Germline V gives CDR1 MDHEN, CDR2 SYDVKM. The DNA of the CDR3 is TGTGCCAGCAGCCCCGGGAGGGGCCGAGGGGAAAAACTGTTTTTT. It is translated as CASSPGRGRGEKLFF.

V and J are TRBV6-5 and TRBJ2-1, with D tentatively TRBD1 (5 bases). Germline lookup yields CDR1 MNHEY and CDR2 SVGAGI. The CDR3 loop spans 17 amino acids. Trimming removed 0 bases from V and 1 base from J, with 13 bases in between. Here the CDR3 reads CASSYSPDSVSYNEQFF. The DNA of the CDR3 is TGTGCCAGCAGTTACTCTCCAGACAGTGTGTCCTACAATGAGCAGTTCTTC.

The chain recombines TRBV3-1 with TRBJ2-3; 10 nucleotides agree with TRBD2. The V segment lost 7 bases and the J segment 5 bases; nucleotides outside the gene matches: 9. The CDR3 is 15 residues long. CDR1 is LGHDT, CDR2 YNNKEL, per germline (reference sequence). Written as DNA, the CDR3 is TGTGCCAGCAAGGTCGCTAGCGGGGGCAAAGATACGCAGTATTTT. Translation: CASKVASGGKDTQYF.

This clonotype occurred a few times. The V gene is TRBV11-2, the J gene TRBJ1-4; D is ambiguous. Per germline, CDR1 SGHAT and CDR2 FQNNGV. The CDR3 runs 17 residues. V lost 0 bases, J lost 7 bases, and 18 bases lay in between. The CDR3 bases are TGTGCCAGCAGCTTAGAGATCCCAGGATTCAACCTTGAAAAACTGTTTTTT. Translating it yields CASSLEIPGFNLEKLFF.

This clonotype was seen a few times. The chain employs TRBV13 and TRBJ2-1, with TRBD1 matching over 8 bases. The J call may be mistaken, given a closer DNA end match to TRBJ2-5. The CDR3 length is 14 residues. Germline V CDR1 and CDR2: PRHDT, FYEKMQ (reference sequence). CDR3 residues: CASSHRQGKETQYF. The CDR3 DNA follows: TGTGCCAGCAGCCACCGACAGGGGAAAGAGACCCAGTACTTC.

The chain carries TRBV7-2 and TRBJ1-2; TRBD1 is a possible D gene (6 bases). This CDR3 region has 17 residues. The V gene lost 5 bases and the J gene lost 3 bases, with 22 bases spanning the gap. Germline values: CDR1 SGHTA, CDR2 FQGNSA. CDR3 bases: TGTGCCAGCAGCGATACGCTTCGACAGGTCTTGGACTATGGCTACACCTTC. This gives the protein CASSDTLRQVLDYGYTF.

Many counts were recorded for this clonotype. The CDR3 nucleotides are TGTGCCAGCAGCTTCAACTCTGGAAACACCATATATTTT. It specifies CASSFNSGNTIYF. The V gene is TRBV12-3 or TRBV12-4, the J gene TRBJ1-3; no firm D call. Trimming stripped 6 bases from V and 0 bases from J, with 6 bases between. The CDR3 totals 13 residues.

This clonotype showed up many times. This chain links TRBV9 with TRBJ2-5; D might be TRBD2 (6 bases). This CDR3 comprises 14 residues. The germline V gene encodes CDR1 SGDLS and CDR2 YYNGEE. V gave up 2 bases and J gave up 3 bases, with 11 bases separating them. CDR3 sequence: CASSVELAEETQYF. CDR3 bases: TGTGCCAGCAGCGTGGAACTAGCCGAAGAGACCCAGTACTTC.

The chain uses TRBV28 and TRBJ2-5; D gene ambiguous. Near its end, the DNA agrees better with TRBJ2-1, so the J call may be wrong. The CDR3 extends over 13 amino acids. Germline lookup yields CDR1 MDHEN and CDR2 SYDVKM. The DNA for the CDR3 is TGTGCCAGCACCGTGGGTCGGGTAGGCGAGCAGTTCTTC. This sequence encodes CASTVGRVGEQFF.

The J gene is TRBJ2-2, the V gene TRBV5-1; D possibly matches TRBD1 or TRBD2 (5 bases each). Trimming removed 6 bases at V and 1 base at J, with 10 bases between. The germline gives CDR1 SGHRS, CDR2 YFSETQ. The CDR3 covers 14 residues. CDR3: CASKGTENTGELFF. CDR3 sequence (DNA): TGCGCCAGCAAGGGGACGGAGAACACCGGGGAGCTGTTTTTT.

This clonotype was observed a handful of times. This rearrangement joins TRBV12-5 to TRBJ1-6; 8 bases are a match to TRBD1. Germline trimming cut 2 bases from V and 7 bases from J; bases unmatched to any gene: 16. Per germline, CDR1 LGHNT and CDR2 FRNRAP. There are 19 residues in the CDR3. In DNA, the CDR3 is TGTGCTAGTGGTTTGTTGAGACAGGGGCTAAAAGTGGAGAATTCACCCCTCCACTTT. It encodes CASGLLRQGLKVENSPLHF.

CDR3 bases: TGTGCCAGCAAGGCTCTCCTAGCGGGGGGGGTCACAGATACGCAGTATTTT. Its translation: CASKALLAGGVTDTQYF. The chain uses TRBV27 and TRBJ2-3, with 12 positions matching TRBD2. Germline-derived CDR1 and CDR2 are MNHEY and SMNVEV (reference sequence). V gave up 7 bases and J gave up 2 bases; unmatched junction bases: 10. The CDR3 contains 17 residues.

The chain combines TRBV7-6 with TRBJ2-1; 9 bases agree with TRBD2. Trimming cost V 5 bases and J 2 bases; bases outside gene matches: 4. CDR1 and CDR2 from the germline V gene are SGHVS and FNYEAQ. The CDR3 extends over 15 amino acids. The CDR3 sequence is CASSPRTSAYNEQFF. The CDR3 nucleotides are TGTGCCAGCAGCCCCCGGACTAGCGCCTACAATGAGCAGTTCTTC.

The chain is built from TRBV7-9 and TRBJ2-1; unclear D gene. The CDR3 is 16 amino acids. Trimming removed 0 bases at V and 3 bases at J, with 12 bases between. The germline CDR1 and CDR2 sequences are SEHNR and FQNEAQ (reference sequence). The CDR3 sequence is CASSLALLPFYNEQFF. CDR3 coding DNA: TGTGCCAGCAGCTTAGCGTTGCTGCCCTTCTACAATGAGCAGTTCTTC.

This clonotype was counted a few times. The DNA of the CDR3 is TGTGCCAGCAGGAGCGGGACAGGGGGAGTAGGGCAGCCCCAGCATTTT. Translating it yields CASRSGTGGVGQPQHF. V is TRBV27 and J is TRBJ1-5; TRBD1 matches at 11 bases. CDR3 length: 16 amino acids. Losses at the gene ends were 6 bases for V and 7 bases for J; bases not matched to a gene: 11. CDR1 MNHEY and CDR2 SMNVEV come from the germline V gene (reference sequence).

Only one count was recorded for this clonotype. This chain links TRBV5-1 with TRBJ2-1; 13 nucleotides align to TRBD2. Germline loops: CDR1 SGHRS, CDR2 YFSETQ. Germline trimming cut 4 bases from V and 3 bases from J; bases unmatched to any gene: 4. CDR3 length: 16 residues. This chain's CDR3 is CASSLGLAGHYNEQFF. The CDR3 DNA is TGCGCCAGCAGCCTGGGACTAGCGGGACACTACAATGAGCAGTTCTTC. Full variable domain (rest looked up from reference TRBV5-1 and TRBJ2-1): KAGVTQTPRYLIKTRGQQVTLSCSPISGHRSVSWYQQTPGQGLQFLFEYFSETQRNKGNFPGRFSGRQFSNSRSEMNVSTLELGDSALYLCASSLGLAGHYNEQFFGPGTRLTVL.

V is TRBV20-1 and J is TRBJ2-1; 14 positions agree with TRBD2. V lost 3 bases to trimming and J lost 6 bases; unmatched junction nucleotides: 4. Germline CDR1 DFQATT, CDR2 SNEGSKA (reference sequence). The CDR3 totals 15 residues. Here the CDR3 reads CSARYGTSGSNEQFF. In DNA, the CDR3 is TGCAGTGCTAGGTATGGGACTAGCGGGAGCAATGAGCAGTTCTTC.

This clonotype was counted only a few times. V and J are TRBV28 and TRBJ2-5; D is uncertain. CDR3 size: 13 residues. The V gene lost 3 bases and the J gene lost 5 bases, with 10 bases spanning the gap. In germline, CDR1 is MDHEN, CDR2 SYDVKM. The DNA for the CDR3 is TGTGCCAGCAGTTTTTCGGAACGGGAGACCCAGTACTTC. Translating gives CASSFSERETQYF.

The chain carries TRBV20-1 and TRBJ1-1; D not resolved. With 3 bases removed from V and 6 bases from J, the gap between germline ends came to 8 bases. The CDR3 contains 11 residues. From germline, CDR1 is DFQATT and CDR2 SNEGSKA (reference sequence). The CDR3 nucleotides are TGCAGTGCTAGCTCGGGTTCTGAAGCTTTCTTT. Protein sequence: CSASSGSEAFF.

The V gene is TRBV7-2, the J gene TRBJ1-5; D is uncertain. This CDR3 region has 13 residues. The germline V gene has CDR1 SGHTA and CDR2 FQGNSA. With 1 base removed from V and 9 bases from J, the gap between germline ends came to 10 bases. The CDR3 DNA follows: TGTGCCAGCAGCTTAGATGGAGCTTCGCCCCAGCATTTT. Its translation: CASSLDGASPQHF. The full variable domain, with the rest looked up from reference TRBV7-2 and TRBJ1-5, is GAGVSQSPSNKVTEKGKDVELRCDPISGHTALYWYRQSLGQGLEFLIYFQGNSAPDKSGLPSDRFSAERTGGSVSTLTIQRTQQEDSAVYLCASSLDGASPQHFGDGTRLSIL.

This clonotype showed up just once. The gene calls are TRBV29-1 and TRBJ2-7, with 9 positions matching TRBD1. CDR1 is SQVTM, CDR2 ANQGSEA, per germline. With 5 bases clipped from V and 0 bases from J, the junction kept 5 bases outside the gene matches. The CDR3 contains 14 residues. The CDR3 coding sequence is TGCAGCGTTAGGAGGGACAGGGACTCCTACGAGCAGTACTTC. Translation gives CSVRRDRDSYEQYF.

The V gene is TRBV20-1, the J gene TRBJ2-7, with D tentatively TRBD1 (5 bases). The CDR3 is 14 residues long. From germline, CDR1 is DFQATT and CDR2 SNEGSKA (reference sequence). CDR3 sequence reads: CTSLKGPSSYEQYV. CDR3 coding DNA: TGCACCTCCTTAAAGGGGCCGAGCTCCTACGAGCAGTACGTC.

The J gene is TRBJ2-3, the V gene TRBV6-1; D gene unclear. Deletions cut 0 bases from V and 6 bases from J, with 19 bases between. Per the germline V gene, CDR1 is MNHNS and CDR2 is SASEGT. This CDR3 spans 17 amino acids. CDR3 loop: CASSEALLTKAPDTQYF. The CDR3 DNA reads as TGTGCCAGCAGTGAAGCGCTTTTGACAAAAGCACCCGATACGCAGTATTTT.

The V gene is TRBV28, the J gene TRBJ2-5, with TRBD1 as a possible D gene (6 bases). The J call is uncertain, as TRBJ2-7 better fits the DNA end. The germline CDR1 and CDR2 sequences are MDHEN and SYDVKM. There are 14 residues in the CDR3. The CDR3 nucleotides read TGTGCCAGCAGTGACAGGACAGAATCCTACGAGCAGTACTTC. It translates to CASSDRTESYEQYF.